The T cell receptor beta chain under discussion was sequenced for a study of OX40 agonist ivuxolimab in advanced cancers. Study-wide background: The dose-escalation cohort had hepatocellular carcinoma, melanoma, renal cell or head and neck cancer.

The method was immunoSEQ multiplex PCR; TCRdb's version includes in-frame clones alone and lacks a portion of them. The sample carries approximately 70,000 clones, roughly four fifths recorded once. Regarding this clone: Its antigen is still unknown.

CDR1 is SGHRS, CDR2 YFSETQ, per germline. V was pared by 1 base and J by 0 bases, with 5 bases of the junction left unmatched. The CDR3 runs 16 residues. General study results and limits: At 0.1 to 3.0 mg/kg and by week 6, clonal expansion occurred in CD4+ and CD8+ blood T cells.

This TCR was sampled from an adult with an advanced solid tumor such as melanoma, head and neck, liver or kidney cancer. Sequences were derived from CD4+ or CD8+ T cells sorted from blood, sampled in a trial of the OX40 agonist ivuxolimab. The chain joins TRBV5-1 to TRBJ2-7, with TRBD2 matching 9 bases. The CDR3 loop reads CASSLTSGPSSYEQYF. In DNA form, the CDR3 reads TGCGCCAGCAGCTTGACTAGCGGGCCTAGCTCCTACGAGCAGTACTTC.